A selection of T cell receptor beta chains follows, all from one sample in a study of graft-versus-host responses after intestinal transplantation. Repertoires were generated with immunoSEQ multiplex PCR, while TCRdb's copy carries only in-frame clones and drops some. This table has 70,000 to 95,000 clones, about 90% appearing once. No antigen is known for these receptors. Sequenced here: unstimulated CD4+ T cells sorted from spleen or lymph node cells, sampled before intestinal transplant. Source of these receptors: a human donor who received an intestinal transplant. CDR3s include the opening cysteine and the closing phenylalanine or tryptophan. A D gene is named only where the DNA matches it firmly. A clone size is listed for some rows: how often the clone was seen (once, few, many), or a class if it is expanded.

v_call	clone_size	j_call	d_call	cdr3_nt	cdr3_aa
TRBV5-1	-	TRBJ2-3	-	TGCGCCAGCAGCCCCCACCCGGGGTTTACAGATACGCAGTATTTT	CASSPHPGFTDTQYF
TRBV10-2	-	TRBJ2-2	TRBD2	TGCGCCAGCAGTGTAAGCGGGGGGGCTGTCGGGGAGCTGTTTTTT	CASSVSGGAVGELFF
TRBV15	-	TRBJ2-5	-	TGTGCCACCAGCAGAGATCACGGGTTCGGTCAAGAGACCCAGTACTTC	CATSRDHGFGQETQYF
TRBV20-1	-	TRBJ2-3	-	TGCAGTGCTAGGAGATCCGATACGCAGTATTTT	CSARRSDTQYF
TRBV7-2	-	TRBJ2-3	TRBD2	TGTGCCAGCAGCTTACTGGGACTAGCTGTCCCAGATACGCAGTATTTT	CASSLLGLAVPDTQYF
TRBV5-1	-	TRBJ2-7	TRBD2	TGCGCCAGCAGCTATGGACTAGCGGGGCACTCCTACGAGCAGTACTTC	CASSYGLAGHSYEQYF
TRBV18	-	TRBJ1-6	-	TGTGCCAGCTCGCCTCCGGTCCCTCGAGATTCACCCCTCCACTTT	CASSPPVPRDSPLHF
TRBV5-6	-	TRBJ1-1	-	TGTGCCAGCAGCCAAAATAATTACGGGTGGACTGAAGCTTTCTTT	CASSQNNYGWTEAFF
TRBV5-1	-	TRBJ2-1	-	TGCGCCAGCAGCTTGGAGGCAGCACAGAATGAGCAGTTCTTC	CASSLEAAQNEQFF
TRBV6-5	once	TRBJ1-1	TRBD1	TGTGCCAGCAGGGACAGGGGCGCTGAAGCTTTCTTT	CASRDRGAEAFF
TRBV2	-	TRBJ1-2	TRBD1	TGTGCCAGCAGCAGTGGGCAGGGGGATGGCTACACCTTC	CASSSGQGDGYTF
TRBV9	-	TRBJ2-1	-	TGTGCCAGCAGTCGGGGAAGGTACAATGAGCAGTTCTTC	CASSRGRYNEQFF
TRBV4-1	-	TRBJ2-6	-	TGCGCCAGCAGCCAAGCCCAGGAAATGACTTTC	CASSQAQEMTF
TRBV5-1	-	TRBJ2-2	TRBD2	TGCGCCAGCAGCACGACTAGCGGGGGGCTTCGGAACACCGGGGAGCTGTTTTTT	CASSTTSGGLRNTGELFF
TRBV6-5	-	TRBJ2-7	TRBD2	TGTGCCAGCACCGGCGGGAGCTCCTACGAGCAGTACTTC	CASTGGSSYEQYF
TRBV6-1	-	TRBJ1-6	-	TGTGCCAGCAGTGAAGCGCGAGGACAGAGCTCCTATAATTCACCCCTCCACTTT	CASSEARGQSSYNSPLHF
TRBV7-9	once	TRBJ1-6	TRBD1	TGTGCCAGCAGCCCAGGGACAGAACCTAATTCACCCCTCCACTTT	CASSPGTEPNSPLHF
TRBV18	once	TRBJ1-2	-	TGTGCCAGCTCACCACGAGCGGAGCCCTATGGCTACACCTTC	CASSPRAEPYGYTF
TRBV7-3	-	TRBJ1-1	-	TGTGCCAGCAGCTTAGGGGGGGGGTTGGCTGAAGCTTTCTTT	CASSLGGGLAEAFF
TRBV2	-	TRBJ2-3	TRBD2	TGTGCCAGCCTAAGGCGGGGGGGCCCCGGAGATACGCAGTATTTT	CASLRRGGPGDTQYF